The present entry profiles one TCR beta chain with its context. The CDR3 contains 14 residues. Trimming shortened V by 6 bases and J by 5 bases, and 16 bases separated the two germline ends. The source of the sample is a study of identical twins. TCRdb used MiXCR to reprocess the 5' RACE reads, holding one entry per CDR3 protein. The table has about 530,000 distinct CDR3 sequences, about 15% seen once. These data are also associated with another study on yellow fever vaccine responses in identical twins. According to that study: Twins' vaccine T cell response reportedly seemed partly convergent, partly personalized.

The TCR originated in a young woman in good health. The material sequenced was CD4+ T cells sorted from blood. V gene TRBV12-3 or TRBV12-4 combines with J gene TRBJ2-5; D unclear. The CDR3 spells CASSDLGFIETQYF. As DNA, the CDR3 is TGTGCCAGCAGCGATCTGGGGTTTATTGAGACCCAGTACTTC.